These 27 T cell receptor beta chains were all obtained from the same sample, sequenced in a study of glioma-infiltrating T cells. Using RNA template, CDR3s of TCR alpha and beta were amplified with iRepertoire arm-PCR. From the multiplex PCR reads, TCRdb called clonotypes with MiXCR, one entry per CDR3 protein. The sample shows around 130,000 distinct CDR3 sequences, around 25% of them seen only once. The sequenced material came from glioma tissue, nonneoplastic brain tissue, or PBMCs (not recorded which). The receptors here all came from a human donor with low-grade glioma or glioblastoma, undergoing nonglioma brain surgery, or in good health (not recorded which).

This clonotype was seen a few times. This sequence joins TRBV6-1 and TRBJ2-1; D assignment may be TRBD1 or TRBD2 (6 bases each). V lost 7 bases and J 6 bases, leaving 13 bases between the germline ends. The V gene's germline CDR1 is MNHNS and CDR2 SASEGT. The CDR3 has 13 residues. CDR3 region: CASTGGGGNEQFF. The CDR3, as DNA: TGTGCCAGCACCGGTGGAGGGGGCAATGAGCAGTTCTTC.

This clonotype was counted between two and nine times. The J gene is TRBJ1-1, the V gene TRBV7-9; a weak D match, TRBD1 (5 bases). Germline V gene data show CDR1 as SEHNR and CDR2 as FQNEAQ (reference sequence). The CDR3 consists of 15 residues. With 6 bases removed from V and 1 base from J, the gap between germline ends came to 15 bases. CDR3 coding DNA: TGTGCCAGCAGAGGATCGGGGACCTCGAACACTGAAGCTTTCTTT. Translation gives CASRGSGTSNTEAFF. The full variable domain, completed using reference TRBV7-9 and TRBJ1-1, is DTGVSQNPRHKITKRGQNVTFRCDPISEHNRLYWYRQTLGQGPEFLTYFQNEAQLEKSRLLSDRFSAERPKGSFSTLEIQRTEQGDSAMYLCASRGSGTSNTEAFFGQGTRLTVV.

This clonotype has a count of ten or more. The V and J genes are TRBV18 and TRBJ1-1; no clear D gene. With 3 bases removed from V and 3 bases from J, the gap between germline ends came to 8 bases. The CDR3 totals 13 residues. CDR1 and CDR2 (germline): KGHSH, LQKENI. The chain's CDR3 is CASSPWKDTEAFF. CDR3 bases: TGTGCCAGCTCACCGTGGAAGGACACTGAAGCTTTCTTT. The full variable domain, completed using reference TRBV18 and TRBJ1-1, is NAGVMQNPRHLVRRRGQEARLRCSPMKGHSHVYWYRQLPEEGLKFMVYLQKENIIDESGMPKERFSAEFPKEGPSILRIQQVVRGDSAAYFCASSPWKDTEAFFGQGTRLTVV.

The genes are TRBV18 and TRBJ2-5; no reliable D call. Trimming shortened V by 3 bases and J by 3 bases, and 8 bases separated the two germline ends. Germline V lookup: CDR1 KGHSH, CDR2 LQKENI. The CDR3 runs 13 residues. CDR3 DNA: TGTGCCAGCTCACCCGACACAAAAGAGACCCAGTACTTC. Its translation is CASSPDTKETQYF.

This clonotype was detected many times. The chain employs TRBV6-6 and TRBJ2-2; no firm D call. Trimming took 0 bases from V and 1 from J, leaving 9 bases between them. Germline V gene data show CDR1 as MNHNY and CDR2 as SVGAGI (reference sequence). The CDR3 sequence is 16 residues long. CDR3 amino acids: CASSYSRSRNTGELFF. The CDR3, as DNA: TGTGCCAGCAGTTACTCGAGATCCCGGAACACCGGGGAGCTGTTTTTT.

This rearrangement joins TRBV3-1 to TRBJ1-1; possible D gene TRBD1, 6 bases. From germline, CDR1 is LGHDT and CDR2 YNNKEL (reference sequence). Deletions cut 2 bases from V and 8 bases from J, with 12 bases between. The CDR3 covers 13 residues. The CDR3 is CASSQSNRVEAFF. CDR3 DNA: TGTGCCAGCAGCCAATCTAACAGGGTAGAAGCTTTCTTT. The complete variable domain, with remaining parts taken from reference TRBV3-1 and TRBJ1-1, reads DTAVSQTPKYLVTQMGNDKSIKCEQNLGHDTMYWYKQDSKKFLKIMFSYNNKELIINETVPNRFSPKSPDKAHLNLHINSLELGDSAVYFCASSQSNRVEAFFGQGTRLTVV.

As to this clonotype: A read error may produce the germline difference seen at one junction end. The chain couples TRBV11-2 to TRBJ2-1; perhaps TRBD1 as D (5 bases). This CDR3 contains 16 residues. From germline, CDR1 is SGHAT and CDR2 FQNNGV. Here the CDR3 reads CASSLGTGLAYNEQFF. In nucleotides, the CDR3 is TGTGCCAGCAGTTTAGGAACAGGCCTGGCCTACAATGAGCAGTTCTTC.

The chain carries TRBV19 and TRBJ2-1; D not resolved. Germline loops: CDR1 LNHDA, CDR2 SQIVND (reference sequence). V lost 11 bases and J 2 bases, leaving 16 bases between the germline ends. The CDR3 loop spans 14 amino acids. The CDR3 sequence: CACNPTKPYNEQFF. As DNA, the CDR3 is TGTGCCTGTAATCCGACCAAGCCCTACAATGAGCAGTTCTTC.

This clonotype was counted a few times. The chain recombines TRBV19 with TRBJ1-2, with unresolved D. Trimming left V 3 bases short and J 5 bases short, with 4 bases between. This CDR3 spans 11 amino acids. Germline CDR1 and CDR2: LNHDA and SQIVND (reference sequence). The CDR3 nucleotides are TGTGCCAGTAGTATCGAGTATGGCTACACCTTC. Residues: CASSIEYGYTF. The full variable domain, in which reference TRBV19 and TRBJ1-2 provide the parts outside the CDR3, is DGGITQSPKYLFRKEGQNVTLSCEQNLNHDAMYWYRQDPGQGLRLIYYSQIVNDFQKGDIAEGYSVSREKKESFPLTVTSAQKNPTAFYLCASSIEYGYTFGSGTRLTVV.

V gene TRBV7-9 combines with J gene TRBJ1-5; 7 bases align to TRBD1. Trimming took 9 bases from V and 3 from J; bases not matched to a gene: 23. This CDR3 region has 19 residues. The V gene's germline CDR1 is SEHNR and CDR2 FQNEAQ (reference sequence). The CDR3 DNA is TGTGCCAGTAGTACGTTTGGCCCAGACAGGGCCTTCAACAATCAGCCCCAGCATTTT. Its translation is CASSTFGPDRAFNNQPQHF.

In its sample, this clonotype was seen many times. This sequence joins TRBV28 and TRBJ2-1; 8 nucleotides align to TRBD2. The germline V gene has CDR1 MDHEN and CDR2 SYDVKM. The trim removed 3 bases at V and 6 bases at J, leaving 4 bases unmatched. The CDR3 covers 14 residues. CDR3 sequence: CASSFGGGPNEQFF. Written as DNA, the CDR3 is TGTGCCAGCAGTTTCGGGGGGGGGCCCAATGAGCAGTTCTTC.

The table lists this clonotype with many counts. This rearrangement joins TRBV27 to TRBJ1-4, with D unclear. Per germline, CDR1 MNHEY and CDR2 SMNVEV (reference sequence). V was cut by 9 bases and J by 6 bases, with 20 bases left in between. The CDR3 totals 15 residues. CDR3 in amino acids: CARTPRAWGDEKLFF. In DNA, the CDR3 is TGTGCCAGGACACCCCGGGCATGGGGTGATGAAAAACTGTTTTTT.

This chain uses TRBV3-1 with TRBJ2-2; D is perhaps TRBD1 (6 bases). V lost 3 bases and J 7 bases, leaving 12 bases between the germline ends. The CDR3 has 14 amino acids. Germline-derived CDR1 and CDR2 are LGHDT and YNNKEL (reference sequence). CDR3 amino acids: CASSQAQGHGELFF. CDR3 nucleotides: TGTGCCAGCAGCCAGGCACAGGGTCACGGGGAGCTGTTTTTT.

In its sample, this clonotype was seen many times. V is TRBV27 and J is TRBJ1-2, with 10 bases lining up with TRBD1. V lost 7 bases to trimming and J lost 7 bases; unmatched junction nucleotides: 6. Germline V lookup: CDR1 MNHEY, CDR2 SMNVEV (reference sequence). The CDR3 spans 13 residues. The CDR3 nucleotides are TGTGCCAGCAAAAGGACAGGGGGTTCTGGCTACACCTTC. It codes for CASKRTGGSGYTF.

In this sample, this clonotype turned up many times. The gene calls are TRBV28 and TRBJ1-5; D may be TRBD1 (6 bases). Germline lookup yields CDR1 MDHEN and CDR2 SYDVKM. CDR3 size: 15 residues. Deletions cut 6 bases from V and 6 bases from J, with 18 bases between. As DNA, the CDR3 is TGTGCCAGCAGGCCCCTGACGGGGGGGGCTCAGCCCCAGCATTTT. Translated: CASRPLTGGAQPQHF.

This clonotype was counted between two and nine times. V usage is TRBV28 and J usage is TRBJ2-7; D is possibly TRBD1 or TRBD2 (5 bases each). This CDR3 region has 15 residues. V dropped 3 bases and J dropped 2 bases, with 14 bases sitting between them. Germline lookup yields CDR1 MDHEN and CDR2 SYDVKM. The CDR3 DNA sequence: TGTGCCAGCAGTTTGTGGGGGACCGGGACCTACGAGCAGTACGTC. This sequence encodes CASSLWGTGTYEQYV.

This clonotype was picked up many times. The chain has TRBV3-1 and TRBJ2-1; D uncertain. The germline V gene encodes CDR1 LGHDT and CDR2 YNNKEL (reference sequence). This CDR3 comprises 11 residues. V was clipped by 6 bases and J by 6 bases, with 6 bases between them. The CDR3 spells CASSRLNEQFF. The CDR3 DNA sequence: TGTGCCAGCAGTCGCCTCAATGAGCAGTTCTTC.

This clonotype showed up just a few times. This rearrangement joins TRBV28 to TRBJ2-4, with 10 positions matching TRBD2. V lost 4 bases to trimming and J lost 0 bases; unmatched junction nucleotides: 3. Germline CDR1 is MDHEN and CDR2 is SYDVKM. CDR3 length: 16 amino acids. The CDR3 reads CASSSLAGVAKNIQYF. The CDR3 coding sequence is TGTGCCAGCAGTTCGCTAGCGGGGGTAGCCAAAAACATTCAGTACTTC. Full variable domain (outside the CDR3, taken from reference TRBV28 and TRBJ2-4): DVKVTQSSRYLVKRTGEKVFLECVQDMDHENMFWYRQDPGLGLRLIYFSYDVKMKEKGDIPEGYSVSREKKERFSLILESASTNQTSMYLCASSSLAGVAKNIQYFGAGTRLSVL.

The chain uses TRBV2 and TRBJ2-6; TRBD1 matches 9 bases. CDR1 and CDR2 (germline): SNHLY, FYNNEI. CDR3 size: 15 residues. Germline trimming cut 6 bases from V and 1 base from J; bases unmatched to any gene: 1. The CDR3 protein is CASSDRGSGANVLTF. The CDR3 DNA reads as TGTGCCAGCAGCGACAGGGGGTCTGGGGCCAACGTCCTGACTTTC. Variable domain in full (rest from reference TRBV2 and TRBJ2-6): EPEVTQTPSHQVTQMGQEVILRCVPISNHLYFYWYRQILGQKVEFLVSFYNNEISEKSEIFDDQFSVERPDGSNFTLKIRSTKLEDSAMYFCASSDRGSGANVLTFGAGSRLTVL.

This clonotype showed up just once. A much larger clone sits a single nucleotide away, making a read error possible. J is TRBJ2-5 and V is TRBV20-1; no clear D gene. Germline CDR1 DFQATT, CDR2 SNEGSKA (reference sequence). This CDR3 spans 13 amino acids. In DNA form, the CDR3 reads TGCAGTGCTTTACATGAAGCCGAAGAGACCCAGCACTTC. Residues: CSALHEAEETQHF.

The gene calls are TRBV2 and TRBJ2-3; perhaps D is TRBD1 or TRBD2 (5 bases each). This CDR3 is 14 amino acids long. V lost 4 bases to trimming and J lost 4 bases, with 12 bases between them. Germline V gene data show CDR1 as SNHLY and CDR2 as FYNNEI. The CDR3 sequence is CASSVLQGADTQYF. DNA of the CDR3: TGTGCCAGCAGTGTATTGCAGGGAGCAGATACGCAGTATTTT.

This clonotype was detected a few times. The rearrangement uses TRBV7-2 and TRBJ2-6; TRBD2 matches 7 bases. V was clipped by 1 base and J by 0 bases; unmatched bases: 3. The germline CDR1 and CDR2 sequences are SGHTA and FQGNSA. The CDR3 runs 17 residues. CDR3 protein: CASSLVRGNSGANVLTF. CDR3 coding DNA: TGTGCCAGCAGCTTAGTGCGGGGGAACTCTGGGGCCAACGTCCTGACTTTC.

This clonotype appeared a few times. J is TRBJ2-1 and V is TRBV7-8, with D perhaps TRBD2 (5 bases). The CDR3 contains 16 residues. Germline V gene lookup returns CDR1 SGHVS and CDR2 FQNEAQ. V lost 5 bases, J lost 7 bases, and 21 bases lay in between. This CDR3 reads CASSPGRLLGGNEQFF. For the CDR3, the DNA is TGTGCCAGCAGCCCCGGTCGACTACTCGGTGGTAATGAGCAGTTCTTC. The variable domain in full, with the rest retrieved from reference TRBV7-8 and TRBJ2-1, is GAGVSQSPRYKVAKRGQDVALRCDPISGHVSLFWYQQALGQGPEFLTYFQNEAQLDKSGLPSDRFFAERPEGSVSTLKIQRTQQEDSAVYLCASSPGRLLGGNEQFFGPGTRLTVL.

The V gene is TRBV6-1, the J gene TRBJ1-5, with D possibly matching TRBD1 (5 bases). Germline CDR1 and CDR2: MNHNS and SASEGT. The CDR3 length is 17 residues. Trimming shortened V by 0 bases and J by 0 bases, and 12 bases separated the two germline ends. The CDR3 region is CASSEARGGVSNQPQHF. Here the CDR3 DNA reads TGTGCCAGCAGTGAAGCGCGGGGCGGAGTTAGCAATCAGCCCCAGCATTTT.

V and J are TRBV3-1 and TRBJ2-5; D call uncertain. The CDR3 consists of 14 residues. CDR1 is LGHDT, CDR2 YNNKEL, per germline (reference sequence). The V end was cut by 0 bases, the J end by 3 bases, with 8 bases between. CDR3 nucleotides: TGTGCCAGCAGCCAAGATCCAGCTGAAGAGACCCAGTACTTC. Translating it yields CASSQDPAEETQYF.

The V gene is TRBV3-1, the J gene TRBJ2-3; no clear D. Per germline, CDR1 LGHDT and CDR2 YNNKEL (reference sequence). This CDR3 region has 15 residues. V dropped 2 bases and J dropped 4 bases, with 13 bases sitting between them. The CDR3 region has the DNA TGTGCCAGCAGCCAAAGAACCCTTGGAGCAGATACGCAGTATTTT. Translated, it gives CASSQRTLGADTQYF.

J is TRBJ1-5 and V is TRBV7-8; perhaps TRBD1 as D (6 bases). CDR3 length: 14 residues. V lost 5 bases to trimming and J lost 5 bases, with 13 bases between them. Germline V lookup: CDR1 SGHVS, CDR2 FQNEAQ. The CDR3 nucleotides read TGTGCCAGCAGCATAGGACAGCCTTATCAGCCCCAGCATTTT. Translated: CASSIGQPYQPQHF.